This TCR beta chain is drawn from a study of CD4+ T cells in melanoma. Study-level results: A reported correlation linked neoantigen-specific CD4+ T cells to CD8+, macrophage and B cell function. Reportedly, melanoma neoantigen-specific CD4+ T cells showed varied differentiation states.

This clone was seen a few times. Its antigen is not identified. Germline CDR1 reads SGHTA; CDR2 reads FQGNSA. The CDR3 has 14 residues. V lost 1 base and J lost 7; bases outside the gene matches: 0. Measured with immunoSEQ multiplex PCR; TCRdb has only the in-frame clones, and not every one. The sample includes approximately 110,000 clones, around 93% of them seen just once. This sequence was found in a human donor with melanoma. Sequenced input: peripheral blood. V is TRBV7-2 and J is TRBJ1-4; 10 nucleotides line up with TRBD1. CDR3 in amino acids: CASSLGTGGEKLFF. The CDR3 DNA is TGTGCCAGCAGCTTAGGGACAGGGGGTGAAAAACTGTTTTTT.